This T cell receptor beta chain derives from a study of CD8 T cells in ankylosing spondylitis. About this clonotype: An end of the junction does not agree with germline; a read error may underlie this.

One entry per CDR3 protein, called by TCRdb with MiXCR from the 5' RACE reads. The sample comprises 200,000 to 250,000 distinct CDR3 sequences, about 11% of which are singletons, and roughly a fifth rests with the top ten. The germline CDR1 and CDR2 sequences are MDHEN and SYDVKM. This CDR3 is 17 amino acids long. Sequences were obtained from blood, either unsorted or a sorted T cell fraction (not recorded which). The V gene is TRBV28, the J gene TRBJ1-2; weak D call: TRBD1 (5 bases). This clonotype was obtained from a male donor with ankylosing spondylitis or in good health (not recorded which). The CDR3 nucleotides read TGTGCCAGCAGATTTGGGGGGGTCCCTCCTACTAACTATGGCGACACCTTC. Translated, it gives CASRFGGVPPTNYGDTF.